A selection of T cell receptor beta chains follows, all from one sample in a study of cytomegalovirus exposure and HLA in healthy donors. The protocol was immunoSEQ multiplex PCR, while the TCRdb copy is restricted to in-frame clones and leaves out a portion. The repertoire consists of 35,000 to 45,000 clones, with around 82% occurring once and the leading ten covering about 10%. Sequenced material: PBMCs. The receptors were sampled from a young woman in good health and CMV-seropositive. CDR3s include the opening cysteine and the closing phenylalanine or tryptophan. The order of the fields is J gene, D gene, V gene, clone size, CDR3 protein, CDR3 DNA. D genes are given only for firm matches. Some rows mark clone size as missing; the rest say once, few, many or name a class of expanded clone.

J: TRBJ2-1
D: TRBD2
V: TRBV11-2
size: .
CDR3: CASGPLAGGSNEQFF
DNA: TGTGCCAGCGGACCTCTAGCGGGGGGTAGCAATGAGCAGTTCTTC

J: TRBJ2-1
D: TRBD2
V: TRBV4-1
size: .
CDR3: CASSQVDMGLAGNNEQFF
DNA: TGCGCCAGCAGCCAAGTAGATATGGGTCTAGCGGGAAACAATGAGCAGTTCTTC

J: TRBJ2-1
D: TRBD2
V: TRBV18
size: once
CDR3: CASSPWGLGPNEQFF
DNA: TGTGCCAGCTCACCGTGGGGACTAGGCCCTAATGAGCAGTTCTTC

J: TRBJ2-5
D: .
V: TRBV4-2
size: once
CDR3: CASSSGGAGETQYF
DNA: TGTGCCAGCAGTAGTGGGGGGGCAGGAGAGACCCAGTACTTC

J: TRBJ2-7
D: TRBD2
V: TRBV4-1
size: once
CDR3: CASSQDGSGRYYEQYF
DNA: TGCGCCAGCAGCCAAGATGGGAGCGGGAGGTATTACGAGCAGTACTTC

J: TRBJ1-6
D: .
V: TRBV6-1
size: .
CDR3: CASSEGTDNSPLHF
DNA: TGTGCCAGCAGTGAAGGGACAGATAATTCACCCCTCCACTTT

J: TRBJ2-1
D: TRBD2
V: TRBV15
size: .
CDR3: CATSRGGLAGYNEQFF
DNA: TGTGCCACCAGCAGAGGGGGACTAGCGGGCTACAATGAGCAGTTCTTC

J: TRBJ2-6
D: .
V: TRBV7-9
size: medium-sized
CDR3: CASTEGSGANVLTF
DNA: TGTGCCAGCACAGAGGGCTCTGGGGCCAACGTCCTGACTTTC

J: TRBJ2-5
D: .
V: TRBV7-3
size: .
CDR3: CASSLTRWETQYF
DNA: TGTGCCAGCAGTCTAACTAGGTGGGAGACCCAGTACTTC

J: TRBJ2-5
D: TRBD2
V: TRBV5-1
size: .
CDR3: CASSFTSGGETQYF
DNA: TGCGCCAGCAGCTTTACTAGCGGGGGGGAGACCCAGTACTTC

J: TRBJ2-3
D: TRBD2
V: TRBV7-9
size: .
CDR3: CASSLTSPADTQYF
DNA: TGTGCCAGCAGCTTGACTAGCCCAGCAGATACGCAGTATTTT

J: TRBJ2-1
D: TRBD2
V: TRBV6-6
size: .
CDR3: CASSLAGHEQFF
DNA: TGTGCCAGCAGCTTAGCGGGCCATGAGCAGTTCTTC

J: TRBJ1-5
D: TRBD1
V: TRBV2
size: .
CDR3: CASTMDRVGSNQPQHF
DNA: TGTGCCAGCACCATGGACAGGGTGGGAAGCAATCAGCCCCAGCATTTT

J: TRBJ1-3
D: TRBD1
V: TRBV7-9
size: .
CDR3: CASRPGTGLSNTIYF
DNA: TGTGCCAGCAGACCCGGGACAGGGCTTTCAAACACCATATATTTT

J: TRBJ2-3
D: TRBD2
V: TRBV19
size: .
CDR3: CASSITGGRAWTDTQYF
DNA: TGTGCCAGTAGTATAACCGGCGGGAGGGCGTGGACAGATACGCAGTATTTT

J: TRBJ1-2
D: TRBD1
V: TRBV28
size: .
CDR3: CASSGTGNIIDGYTF
DNA: TGTGCCAGCAGTGGGACAGGAAACATAATAGATGGCTACACCTTC

J: TRBJ1-5
D: .
V: TRBV15
size: .
CDR3: CATSRDLRWYSNQPQHF
DNA: TGTGCCACCAGCAGAGATCTGAGGTGGTATAGCAATCAGCCCCAGCATTTT

J: TRBJ2-5
D: .
V: TRBV5-6
size: .
CDR3: CASSMTKTGIGETQYF
DNA: TGTGCCAGCAGCATGACAAAAACAGGGATTGGAGAGACCCAGTACTTC

J: TRBJ2-7
D: TRBD2
V: TRBV7-3
size: .
CDR3: CASSLTAGGPDEQYF
DNA: TGTGCCAGCAGCTTAACAGCGGGGGGGCCTGATGAGCAGTACTTC

J: TRBJ2-7
D: TRBD2
V: TRBV11-3
size: .
CDR3: CASSLSGSDEQYF
DNA: TGTGCCAGCAGCTTAAGCGGGAGCGACGAGCAGTACTTC

J: TRBJ1-6
D: .
V: TRBV5-1
size: .
CDR3: CASSLGSGSGNSPLHF
DNA: TGCGCCAGCAGCTTGGGGTCGGGGTCGGGTAATTCACCCCTCCACTTT

J: TRBJ2-7
D: .
V: TRBV2
size: .
CDR3: CASSTGSGGFYEQYF
DNA: TGTGCCAGCAGTACGGGATCTGGCGGGTTTTACGAGCAGTACTTC